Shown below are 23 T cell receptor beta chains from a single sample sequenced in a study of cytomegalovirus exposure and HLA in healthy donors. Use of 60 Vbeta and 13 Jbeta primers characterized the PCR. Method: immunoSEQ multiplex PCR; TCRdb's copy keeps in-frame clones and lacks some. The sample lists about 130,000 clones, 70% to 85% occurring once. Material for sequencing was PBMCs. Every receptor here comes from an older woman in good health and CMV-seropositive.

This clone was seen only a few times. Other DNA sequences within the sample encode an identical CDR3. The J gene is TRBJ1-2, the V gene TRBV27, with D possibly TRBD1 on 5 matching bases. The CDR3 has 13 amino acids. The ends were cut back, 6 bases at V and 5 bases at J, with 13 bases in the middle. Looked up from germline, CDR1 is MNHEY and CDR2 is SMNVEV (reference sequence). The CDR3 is CASSRTPEYGYTF. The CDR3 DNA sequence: TGTGCCAGCAGCCGGACACCTGAATATGGCTACACCTTC.

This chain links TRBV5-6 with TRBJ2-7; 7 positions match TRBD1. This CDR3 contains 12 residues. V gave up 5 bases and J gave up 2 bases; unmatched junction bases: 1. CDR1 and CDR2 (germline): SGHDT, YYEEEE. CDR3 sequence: CASRGGPYEQYF. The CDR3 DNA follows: TGTGCCAGCAGAGGGGGCCCCTACGAGCAGTACTTC.

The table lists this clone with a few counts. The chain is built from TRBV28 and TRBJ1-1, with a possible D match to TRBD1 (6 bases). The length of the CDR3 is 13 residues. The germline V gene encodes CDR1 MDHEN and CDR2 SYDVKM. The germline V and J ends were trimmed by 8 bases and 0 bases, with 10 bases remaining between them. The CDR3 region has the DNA TGTGCCAGCGAGGACAGTGTGAACACTGAAGCTTTCTTT. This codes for CASEDSVNTEAFF. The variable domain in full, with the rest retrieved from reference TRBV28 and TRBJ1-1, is DVKVTQSSRYLVKRTGEKVFLECVQDMDHENMFWYRQDPGLGLRLIYFSYDVKMKEKGDIPEGYSVSREKKERFSLILESASTNQTSMYLCASEDSVNTEAFFGQGTRLTVV.

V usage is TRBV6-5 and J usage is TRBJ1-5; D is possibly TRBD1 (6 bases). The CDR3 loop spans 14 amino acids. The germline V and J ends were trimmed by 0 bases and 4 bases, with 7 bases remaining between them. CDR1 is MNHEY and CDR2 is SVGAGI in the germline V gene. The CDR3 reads CASSYSGQNQPQHF. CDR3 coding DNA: TGTGCCAGCAGTTACTCCGGACAGAATCAGCCCCAGCATTTT.

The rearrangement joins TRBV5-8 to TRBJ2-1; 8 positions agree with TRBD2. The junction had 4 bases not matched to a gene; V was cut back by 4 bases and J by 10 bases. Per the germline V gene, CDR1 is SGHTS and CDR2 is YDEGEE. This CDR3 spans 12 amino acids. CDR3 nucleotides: TGTGCCAGCAGCCACGTAGCGGGGGAGCAGTTCTTC. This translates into CASSHVAGEQFF.

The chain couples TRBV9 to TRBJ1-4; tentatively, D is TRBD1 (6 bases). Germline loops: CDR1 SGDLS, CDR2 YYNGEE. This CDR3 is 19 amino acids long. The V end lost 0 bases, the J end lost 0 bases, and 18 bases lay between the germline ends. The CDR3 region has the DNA TGTGCCAGCAGCGTAGGTTTGAGTGGTGGGGGCGCAACTAATGAAAAACTGTTTTTT. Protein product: CASSVGLSGGGATNEKLFF.

The DNA for the CDR3 is TGTGCCAGCAGCTTAGGACAGGGGTATGGCTACACCTTC. Translation: CASSLGQGYGYTF. The chain is built from TRBV7-2 and TRBJ1-2; TRBD1 agrees at 8 bases. V dropped 1 base and J dropped 5; count of bases not matched to a gene: 0. The CDR3 has 13 residues. The V gene's germline CDR1 is SGHTA and CDR2 FQGNSA.

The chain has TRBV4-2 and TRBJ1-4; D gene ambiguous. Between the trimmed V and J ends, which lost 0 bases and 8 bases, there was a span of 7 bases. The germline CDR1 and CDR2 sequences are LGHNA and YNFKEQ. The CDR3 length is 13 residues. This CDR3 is CASSQDRVEKLFF. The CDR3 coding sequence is TGTGCCAGCAGCCAAGACCGAGTAGAAAAACTGTTTTTT.

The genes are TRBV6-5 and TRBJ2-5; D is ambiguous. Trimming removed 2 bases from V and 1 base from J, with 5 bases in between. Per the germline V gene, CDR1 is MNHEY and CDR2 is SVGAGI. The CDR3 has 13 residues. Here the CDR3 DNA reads TGTGCCAGCAGTTACGGGCCCCAAGAGACCCAGTACTTC. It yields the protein CASSYGPQETQYF.

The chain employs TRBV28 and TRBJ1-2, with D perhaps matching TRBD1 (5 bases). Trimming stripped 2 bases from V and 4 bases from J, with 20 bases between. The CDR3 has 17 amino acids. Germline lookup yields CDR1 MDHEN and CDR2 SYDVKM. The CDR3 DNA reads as TGTGCCAGCAGTTTAGGGGTAAGGGGTACTCGTGCCTATGGCTACACCTTC. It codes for CASSLGVRGTRAYGYTF.

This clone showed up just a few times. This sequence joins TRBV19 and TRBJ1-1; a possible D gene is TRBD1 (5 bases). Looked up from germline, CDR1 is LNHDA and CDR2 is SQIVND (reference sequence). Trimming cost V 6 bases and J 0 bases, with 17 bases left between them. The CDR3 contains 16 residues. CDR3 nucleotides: TGTGCCAGTAGCCCCCCCGCCAGGGTGGTGAACACTGAAGCTTTCTTT. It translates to CASSPPARVVNTEAFF.

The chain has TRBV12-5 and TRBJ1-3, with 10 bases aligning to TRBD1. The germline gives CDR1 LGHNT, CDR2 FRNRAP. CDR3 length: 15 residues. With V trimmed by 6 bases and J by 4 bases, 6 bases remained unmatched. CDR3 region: CASGSWDRGGNTIYF. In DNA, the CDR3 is TGTGCTAGTGGCTCCTGGGACAGGGGAGGAAACACCATATATTTT.

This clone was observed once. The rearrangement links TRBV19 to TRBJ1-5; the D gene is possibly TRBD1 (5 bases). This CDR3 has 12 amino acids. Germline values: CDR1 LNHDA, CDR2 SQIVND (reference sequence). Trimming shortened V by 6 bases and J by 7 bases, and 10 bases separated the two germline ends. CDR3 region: CASSQGGQPQHF. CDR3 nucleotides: TGTGCCAGTAGCCAGGGAGGACAGCCCCAGCATTTT.

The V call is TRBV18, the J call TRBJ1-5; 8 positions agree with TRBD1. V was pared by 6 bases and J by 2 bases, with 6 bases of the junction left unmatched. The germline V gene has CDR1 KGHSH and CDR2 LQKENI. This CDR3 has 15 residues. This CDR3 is CASSSTGDGNQPQHF. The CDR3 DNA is TGTGCCAGCTCCTCGACAGGGGATGGCAATCAGCCCCAGCATTTT.

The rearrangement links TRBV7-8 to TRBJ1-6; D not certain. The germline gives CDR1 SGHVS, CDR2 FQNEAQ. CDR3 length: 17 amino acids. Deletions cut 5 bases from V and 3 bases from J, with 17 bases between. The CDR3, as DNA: TGTGCCAGCAGCAAGGGCCTATCCGGGGTCTATAATTCACCCCTCCACTTT. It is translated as CASSKGLSGVYNSPLHF.

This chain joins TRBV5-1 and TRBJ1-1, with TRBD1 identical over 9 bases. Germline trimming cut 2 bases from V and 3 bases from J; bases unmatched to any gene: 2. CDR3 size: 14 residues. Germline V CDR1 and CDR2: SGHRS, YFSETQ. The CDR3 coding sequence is TGCGCCAGCAGCTTCGGACAGGGGTACACTGAAGCTTTCTTT. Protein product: CASSFGQGYTEAFF.

Written as DNA, the CDR3 is TGCGCCAGCTCTATAGGACAGGGGCGTCAGCCCCAGCATTTT. Its translation is CASSIGQGRQPQHF. The chain uses TRBV10-2 and TRBJ1-5, with 9 bases fitting TRBD1. Per germline, CDR1 WSHSY and CDR2 SAAADI. This CDR3 region has 14 residues. After removal of 8 bases from V and 6 bases from J, the junction contained 8 bases not matched to a gene.

CDR3 bases: TGTGCCAGCAGCATCCAGGTTTCTGGAAACACCATATATTTT. This encodes CASSIQVSGNTIYF. V and J are TRBV5-5 and TRBJ1-3; D gene ambiguous. Germline CDR1 reads SGHKS; CDR2 reads YYEKEE (reference sequence). With 4 bases removed from V and 1 base from J, the gap between germline ends came to 9 bases. This CDR3 region has 14 residues.

The DNA for the CDR3 is TGTGCCAGCAGTTTACAGACAGGGGGCAGGGAGCAGTACTTC. As protein: CASSLQTGGREQYF. The chain joins TRBV27 to TRBJ2-7; 10 nucleotides align to TRBD1. The CDR3 has 14 residues. Unmatched junction bases numbered 5, after V lost 2 bases and J lost 7 bases. The germline CDR1 and CDR2 sequences are MNHEY and SMNVEV (reference sequence).

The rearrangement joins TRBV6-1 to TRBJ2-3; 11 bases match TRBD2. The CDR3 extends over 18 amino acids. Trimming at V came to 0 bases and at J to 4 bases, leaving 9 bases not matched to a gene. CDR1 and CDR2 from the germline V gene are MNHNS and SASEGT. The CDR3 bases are TGTGCCAGCAGTGAAGCAAGCGCTAGCGGGGGGAGGGCAGATACGCAGTATTTT. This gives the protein CASSEASASGGRADTQYF.

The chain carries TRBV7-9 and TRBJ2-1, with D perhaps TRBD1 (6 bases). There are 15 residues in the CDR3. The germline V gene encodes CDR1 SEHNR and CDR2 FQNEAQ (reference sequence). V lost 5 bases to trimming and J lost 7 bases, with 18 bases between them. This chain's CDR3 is CASSLAGAGGNEQFF. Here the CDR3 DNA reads TGTGCCAGCAGCCTGGCAGGGGCTGGTGGGAATGAGCAGTTCTTC.

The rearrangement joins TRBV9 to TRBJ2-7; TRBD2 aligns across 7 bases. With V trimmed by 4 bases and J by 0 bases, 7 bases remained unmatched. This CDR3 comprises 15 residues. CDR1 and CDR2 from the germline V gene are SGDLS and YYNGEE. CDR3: CASSSWGGSSYEQYF. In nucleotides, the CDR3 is TGTGCCAGCAGCTCCTGGGGGGGGAGCTCCTACGAGCAGTACTTC. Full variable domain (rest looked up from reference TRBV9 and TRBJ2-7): DSGVTQTPKHLITATGQRVTLRCSPRSGDLSVYWYQQSLDQGLQFLIQYYNGEERAKGNILERFSAQQFPDLHSELNLSSLELGDSALYFCASSSWGGSSYEQYFGPGTRLTVT.

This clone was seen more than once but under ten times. In DNA, the CDR3 is TGTGCCAGCGACACCGCAGGTCTTAGCTACACCTTC. It codes for CASDTAGLSYTF. The chain has TRBV11-2 and TRBJ1-2; D not resolved. The CDR3 contains 12 residues. With 8 bases removed from V and 9 bases from J, the gap between germline ends came to 16 bases. CDR1 is SGHAT, CDR2 FQNNGV, per germline.